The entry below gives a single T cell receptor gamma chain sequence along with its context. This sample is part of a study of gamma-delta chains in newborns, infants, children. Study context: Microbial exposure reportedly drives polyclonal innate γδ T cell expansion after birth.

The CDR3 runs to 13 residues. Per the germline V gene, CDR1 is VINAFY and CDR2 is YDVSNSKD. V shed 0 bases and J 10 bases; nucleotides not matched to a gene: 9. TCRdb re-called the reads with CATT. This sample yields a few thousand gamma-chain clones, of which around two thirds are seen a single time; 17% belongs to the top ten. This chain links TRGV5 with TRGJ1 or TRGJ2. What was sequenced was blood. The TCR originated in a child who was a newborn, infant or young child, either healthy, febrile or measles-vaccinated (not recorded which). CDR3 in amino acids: CATWDRLLKKKLF. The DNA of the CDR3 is TGTGCCACCTGGGACAGGCTCCTGAAAAAGAAACTCTTT.